One and the same sample provided the 26 T cell receptor beta chains below, sequenced in a study of response to subunit inactivated influenza vaccine. TCRdb passed the RT-PCR reads through MiXCR, listing each CDR3 protein once. The repertoire holds about 780,000 distinct CDR3 sequences, with 15% to 20% as singletons. The specimen comprised PBMCs from blood, sampled roughly 5 days after vaccination. The origin of the receptors is a man in his forties or fifties who received an inactivated influenza vaccine.

In its sample, this clonotype was seen a few times. The V and J genes are TRBV28 and TRBJ2-7; D not certain. In germline, CDR1 is MDHEN, CDR2 SYDVKM. This CDR3 contains 14 residues. Trimming cost V 4 bases and J 2 bases, with 12 bases left between them. The CDR3 region is CASSSTPGPYEQYF. The CDR3 coding sequence is TGTGCCAGCAGTTCAACCCCCGGCCCCTACGAGCAGTACTTC.

The V gene is TRBV9, the J gene TRBJ2-2, with TRBD1 identical over 7 bases. Germline assignment: CDR1 SGDLS and CDR2 YYNGEE. J lost 10 bases, V lost 3 bases, and 12 bases had no gene match. The CDR3 length is 15 residues. Here the CDR3 reads CASSGKQGWLEELFF. CDR3 nucleotide sequence: TGTGCCAGCAGCGGCAAACAGGGGTGGCTCGAGGAGCTGTTTTTT.

The chain couples TRBV10-1 to TRBJ2-3; 16 bases align to TRBD2. This CDR3 has 19 amino acids. The V segment lost 2 bases and the J segment 3 bases; nucleotides outside the gene matches: 8. Germline values: CDR1 WNHNN, CDR2 SYGVQD (reference sequence). The CDR3 nucleotides are TGCGCCAGCAGTGAGAAAGGGACTAGCGGGAGGGCCGGAACAGATACGCAGTATTTT. The encoded protein is CASSEKGTSGRAGTDTQYF.

This clonotype showed up just a few times. The chain joins TRBV5-4 to TRBJ2-1; the D gene could be TRBD1 or TRBD2 (5 bases each). The germline CDR1 and CDR2 sequences are SGHNT and YYREEE (reference sequence). CDR3 length: 14 amino acids. V lost 3 bases and J 6 bases, leaving 13 bases between the germline ends. CDR3: CASSSNLGPNEQFF. In DNA, the CDR3 is TGTGCCAGCAGCTCGAATCTGGGACCCAATGAGCAGTTCTTC.

This clonotype occurred a few times. The V and J genes are TRBV10-3 and TRBJ2-1, with D perhaps matching TRBD2 (6 bases). Trimming pared 0 bases from V and 3 bases from J, leaving 12 bases between. This CDR3 comprises 16 residues. The germline V gene encodes CDR1 ENHRY and CDR2 SYGVKD. DNA for the CDR3: TGTGCCATCAGTGAGTCGGGGGGTCGTAACTACAATGAGCAGTTCTTC. This translates into CAISESGGRNYNEQFF.

This clonotype was recorded a few times. The rearrangement uses TRBV12-3 or TRBV12-4 and TRBJ1-5, with D uncertain. This CDR3 comprises 14 residues. V lost 5 bases to trimming and J lost 0 bases, with 8 bases between them. CDR3 protein: CASSQTNSNQPQHF. The CDR3 DNA reads as TGTGCCAGCAGTCAAACAAATAGCAATCAGCCCCAGCATTTT.

This clonotype was observed a few times. The V gene is TRBV27, the J gene TRBJ2-3; 10 bases line up with TRBD1. This CDR3 has 13 amino acids. Trimming at V came to 8 bases and at J to 5 bases, leaving 4 bases not matched to a gene. Germline CDR1 MNHEY, CDR2 SMNVEV (reference sequence). CDR3 loop: CASATGGRDTQYF. The CDR3 DNA reads TGTGCCAGCGCGACAGGGGGCCGAGATACGCAGTATTTT.

The chain joins TRBV28 to TRBJ2-7; 7 positions agree with TRBD1. J was trimmed by 2 bases and V by 5 bases; bases with no gene match: 9. The V gene's germline CDR1 is MDHEN and CDR2 SYDVKM. The CDR3 length is 15 residues. CDR3 DNA sequence: TGTGCCAGCAGTCGGCCTGCCACAGGGGCCTACGAGCAGTACTTC. The encoded protein is CASSRPATGAYEQYF.

This clonotype was recorded a few times. The chain employs TRBV20-1 and TRBJ2-3; 7 nucleotides agree with TRBD1. V lost 5 bases, J lost 6 bases, and 8 bases stayed unmatched. Germline-derived CDR1 and CDR2 are DFQATT and SNEGSKA (reference sequence). This CDR3 has 13 residues. The CDR3 DNA reads as TGCAGTGCTCCCCGACAGGGCGGGGATACGCAGTATTTT. Protein product: CSAPRQGGDTQYF.

The chain employs TRBV12-3 or TRBV12-4 and TRBJ2-1, with D possibly called TRBD1 or TRBD2 (6 bases each). V was cut by 6 bases and J by 4 bases, with 16 bases left in between. This CDR3 has 15 residues. CDR3 nucleotide sequence: TGTGCCAGCAGGACTACAGGGCTAGCGTACAATGAGCAGTTCTTC. Translated: CASRTTGLAYNEQFF.

This clonotype was found a few times. The J gene is TRBJ2-1, the V gene TRBV27, with TRBD2 matching 10 bases. Germline V gene sequence: CDR1 MNHEY, CDR2 SMNVEV (reference sequence). The CDR3 is 15 amino acids. Unmatched junction bases numbered 9, after V lost 5 bases and J lost 8 bases. The CDR3 loop reads CASSLIAGGVDEQFF. DNA of the CDR3: TGTGCCAGCAGTCTGATAGCGGGAGGTGTGGATGAGCAGTTCTTC.

V gene TRBV11-2 combines with J gene TRBJ2-7, with TRBD1 identical over 8 bases. The CDR3 length is 12 residues. CDR1 and CDR2 (germline): SGHAT, FQNNGV. Unmatched junction bases numbered 6, after V lost 5 bases and J lost 9 bases. The CDR3 is CASSEDRDPQYF. The CDR3 DNA reads as TGTGCCAGCAGCGAGGACAGGGATCCGCAGTACTTC.

The rearrangement links TRBV12-3 or TRBV12-4 to TRBJ2-2; TRBD2 matches at 13 bases. V was clipped by 6 bases and J by 6 bases; unmatched bases: 4. The CDR3 extends over 15 amino acids. In DNA, the CDR3 is TGTGCCAGCAGAGGGACTAGCGGGACTGCCGGGGAGCTGTTTTTT. It yields the protein CASRGTSGTAGELFF.

The chain carries TRBV10-3 and TRBJ2-3; tentatively, D is TRBD2 (5 bases). CDR1 is ENHRY, CDR2 SYGVKD, per germline. This CDR3 is 13 amino acids long. Trimming took 10 bases from V and 4 from J, leaving 15 bases between them. CDR3 DNA: TGTGCCACCCGGGAATATAGGTCAGATACGCAGTATTTT. This codes for CATREYRSDTQYF.

The V gene is TRBV7-6, the J gene TRBJ1-1; a weak D match, TRBD1 (6 bases). Deletions cut 5 bases from V and 8 bases from J, with 15 bases between. This CDR3 spans 13 amino acids. The germline V gene has CDR1 SGHVS and CDR2 FNYEAQ. The CDR3 spells CASSPGQWGEAFF. In DNA, the CDR3 is TGTGCCAGCAGCCCTGGACAGTGGGGGGAAGCTTTCTTT.

This clonotype has only a few counts. This sequence joins TRBV6-1 and TRBJ2-1; possibly TRBD1 for D (6 bases). The CDR3 has 17 residues. Per the germline V gene, CDR1 is MNHNS and CDR2 is SASEGT. With 2 bases removed from V and 0 bases from J, the gap between germline ends came to 14 bases. CDR3 coding DNA: TGTGCCAGCAGTGAAAGGCTCTCAGGGGCCTCCTACAATGAGCAGTTCTTC. Translation: CASSERLSGASYNEQFF.

J is TRBJ1-2 and V is TRBV20-1; D is undetermined. Germline CDR1 is DFQATT and CDR2 is SNEGSKA (reference sequence). V lost 7 bases, J lost 0 bases, and 9 bases lay in between. The CDR3 is 12 amino acids. CDR3 nucleotides: TGCAGTGTCCGCGAATCTAACTATGGCTACACCTTC. This translates into CSVRESNYGYTF.

This clonotype was found many times. The chain is built from TRBV7-2 and TRBJ1-6, with no clear D. The CDR3 loop spans 17 amino acids. From germline, CDR1 is SGHTA and CDR2 FQGNSA. Deletions cut 1 base from V and 2 bases from J, with 12 bases between. CDR3 in amino acids: CASSLGPSGAYNSPLHF. The CDR3 DNA follows: TGTGCCAGCAGCTTAGGTCCGAGCGGGGCCTATAATTCACCCCTCCACTTT. The full variable domain, in which reference TRBV7-2 and TRBJ1-6 provide the parts outside the CDR3, is GAGVSQSPSNKVTEKGKDVELRCDPISGHTALYWYRQSLGQGLEFLIYFQGNSAPDKSGLPSDRFSAERTGGSVSTLTIQRTQQEDSAVYLCASSLGPSGAYNSPLHFGNGTRLTVT.

This chain joins TRBV7-9 and TRBJ2-7, with D possibly matching TRBD1 (6 bases). The CDR3 length is 13 residues. Germline V CDR1 and CDR2: SEHNR, FQNEAQ (reference sequence). The V and J ends lost 4 bases and 1 base respectively, with 8 bases between them. CDR3 sequence: CASSSDRSYEQYF. For the CDR3, the DNA is TGTGCCAGCAGCTCGGACAGATCCTACGAGCAGTACTTC.

The chain employs TRBV9 and TRBJ2-3; D call uncertain. V was pared by 2 bases and J by 0 bases, with 7 bases between. In germline, CDR1 is SGDLS, CDR2 YYNGEE. The CDR3 extends over 14 amino acids. The CDR3 loop reads CASSVEASTDTQYF. The CDR3 nucleotides are TGTGCCAGCAGCGTCGAAGCTAGCACAGATACGCAGTATTTT.

A few counts support this clonotype. V and J are TRBV10-3 and TRBJ2-1; TRBD1 is a possible D gene (7 bases). V was shortened by 0 bases and J by 2 bases, with 14 bases between the two germline ends. The V gene's germline CDR1 is ENHRY and CDR2 SYGVKD. The CDR3 sequence is 17 residues long. CDR3 protein: CAISESTGRDPYNEQFF. CDR3 DNA sequence: TGTGCCATCAGTGAGTCGACAGGGCGGGACCCCTACAATGAGCAGTTCTTC.

The J gene is TRBJ2-7, the V gene TRBV18; TRBD2 agrees at 7 bases. Trimming took 2 bases from V and 1 from J; bases not matched to a gene: 8. The CDR3 spans 16 residues. Germline V lookup: CDR1 KGHSH, CDR2 LQKENI. CDR3 sequence reads: CASSPIWAGVSYEQYF. CDR3 in DNA: TGTGCCAGCTCACCAATCTGGGCGGGGGTATCCTACGAGCAGTACTTC.

The rearrangement joins TRBV7-9 to TRBJ2-5; D is uncertain. Per germline, CDR1 SEHNR and CDR2 FQNEAQ (reference sequence). CDR3 length: 17 residues. V shed 2 bases and J shed 4 bases, with 20 bases lying between them. In DNA, the CDR3 is TGTGCCAGCAGCTTATCAATAGGGTCCTTAAGTCGAGAGACCCAGTACTTC. This codes for CASSLSIGSLSRETQYF.

The chain employs TRBV11-2 and TRBJ2-1; 8 bases fit TRBD1. V lost 2 bases and J lost 0; bases outside the gene matches: 6. This CDR3 spans 17 amino acids. Germline-derived CDR1 and CDR2 are SGHAT and FQNNGV. The CDR3 DNA reads TGTGCCAGCAGCTTAAGGGGCCAGGGGGCCTCCTACAATGAGCAGTTCTTC. Translating it yields CASSLRGQGASYNEQFF.

This chain links TRBV6-1 with TRBJ1-5; 11 nucleotides align to TRBD1. This CDR3 is built from 16 residues. Germline V CDR1 and CDR2: MNHNS, SASEGT. The junction had 7 bases not matched to a gene; V was cut back by 8 bases and J by 1 base. The CDR3 protein is CASGTGTGGSNQPQHF. The DNA of the CDR3 is TGTGCCAGCGGCACGGGGACAGGGGGGAGCAATCAGCCCCAGCATTTT.

This clonotype was observed a few times. The chain couples TRBV9 to TRBJ2-7, with D perhaps TRBD1 (5 bases). V was clipped by 2 bases and J by 3 bases, with 18 bases between them. In germline, CDR1 is SGDLS, CDR2 YYNGEE. This CDR3 comprises 16 residues. CDR3 sequence: CASSVPIRREFYEQYF. The CDR3, as DNA: TGTGCCAGCAGCGTCCCGATACGCAGGGAATTCTACGAGCAGTACTTC.